The next 15 T cell receptor beta chains were all read from a single sample in a study of PD-L1 blockade in urothelial cancer. This sample's time point: pretreatment peripheral blood. The assay was immunoSEQ multiplex PCR, and TCRdb's table has in-frame clones only and misses some. Of 90,000 or so clones in the sample, nearly 90% were seen once. Sequenced here: PBMCs, sampled around atezolizumab (anti-PD-L1) treatment. These TCRs come from a man aged 55 to 70 with urothelial cancer.

This chain joins TRBV2 and TRBJ2-3; TRBD1 matches 9 bases. Trimming took 6 bases from V and 3 from J; bases not matched to a gene: 4. The CDR3 contains 14 residues. The germline gives CDR1 SNHLY, CDR2 FYNNEI. CDR3: CASSRQGGTDTQYF. The CDR3 bases are TGTGCCAGCAGCAGACAGGGGGGGACAGATACGCAGTATTTT.

The chain uses TRBV9 and TRBJ2-1, with 10 nucleotides matching TRBD2. The ends lost 3 bases at V and 8 bases at J; junction bases unmatched: 11. CDR3 size: 16 residues. Germline CDR1 and CDR2: SGDLS and YYNGEE. The CDR3 spells CASSAFSSGSIHEQFF. CDR3 DNA sequence: TGTGCCAGCAGCGCCTTCTCTAGCGGGAGCATTCATGAGCAGTTCTTC.

The rearrangement links TRBV11-3 to TRBJ2-3; 9 bases map to TRBD1. The CDR3 runs to 15 residues. After removal of 4 bases from V and 2 bases from J, the junction contained 4 bases not matched to a gene. CDR1 is SGHNT, CDR2 YENEEA, per germline. CDR3 bases: TGTGCCAGCAGCTCCGGACAGGGGTCCACAGATACGCAGTATTTT. Protein sequence: CASSSGQGSTDTQYF.

The CDR3: CASSLTSGLSGANVLTF. Written as DNA, the CDR3 is TGTGCCAGCAGCTTAACGAGTGGACTCTCTGGGGCCAACGTCCTGACTTTC. V usage is TRBV7-2 and J usage is TRBJ2-6; possibly TRBD2 for D (5 bases). The CDR3 spans 17 residues. Germline CDR1 and CDR2: SGHTA and FQGNSA. V was pared by 2 bases and J by 0 bases, with 11 bases between. The full variable domain, rest sourced from reference TRBV7-2 and TRBJ2-6, is GAGVSQSPSNKVTEKGKDVELRCDPISGHTALYWYRQSLGQGLEFLIYFQGNSAPDKSGLPSDRFSAERTGGSVSTLTIQRTQQEDSAVYLCASSLTSGLSGANVLTFGAGSRLTVL.

The rearrangement links TRBV28 to TRBJ1-4; TRBD1 aligns across 7 bases. CDR3 length: 14 residues. V shed 5 bases and J 6 bases; nucleotides not matched to a gene: 6. Looked up from germline, CDR1 is MDHEN and CDR2 is SYDVKM. CDR3 nucleotides: TGTGCCAGCAGTGTGGGACAGAGGCATGAAAAACTGTTTTTT. Translating gives CASSVGQRHEKLFF.

The chain employs TRBV4-2 and TRBJ1-2; perhaps TRBD1 as D (6 bases). The CDR3 spans 15 residues. Germline loops: CDR1 LGHNA, CDR2 YNFKEQ. Trimming took 0 bases from V and 6 from J, leaving 14 bases between them. The CDR3 nucleotides read TGTGCCAGCAGCCAAGATCGGCAGGGGCAACATGGCTACACCTTC. Translating it yields CASSQDRQGQHGYTF.

The rearrangement links TRBV4-1 to TRBJ2-7; no definite D call. CDR3 size: 15 residues. In germline, CDR1 is MGHRA, CDR2 YSYEKL. Trimming took 0 bases from V and 4 from J, leaving 13 bases between them. The CDR3: CASSQEAHSGYEQYF. The CDR3 DNA is TGCGCCAGCAGCCAAGAGGCCCACAGTGGATACGAGCAGTACTTC.

The chain uses TRBV2 and TRBJ2-1; D perhaps matches TRBD2 (6 bases). The CDR3 loop spans 15 amino acids. Germline V lookup: CDR1 SNHLY, CDR2 FYNNEI. Trimming cost V 9 bases and J 0 bases, with 15 bases left between them. DNA for the CDR3: TGTGCCAGTACCCTTAGCGGTAGCTCCTACAATGAGCAGTTCTTC. It codes for CASTLSGSSYNEQFF. The variable domain in full, with the rest retrieved from reference TRBV2 and TRBJ2-1, is EPEVTQTPSHQVTQMGQEVILRCVPISNHLYFYWYRQILGQKVEFLVSFYNNEISEKSEIFDDQFSVERPDGSNFTLKIRSTKLEDSAMYFCASTLSGSSYNEQFFGPGTRLTVL.

The chain employs TRBV10-3 and TRBJ1-2; the D gene is possibly TRBD1 (6 bases). Germline lookup yields CDR1 ENHRY and CDR2 SYGVKD. The CDR3 contains 14 residues. Deletions cut 7 bases from V and 8 bases from J, with 20 bases between. The CDR3 sequence: CAINTRTGNEGYTF. CDR3 nucleotides: TGTGCCATCAACACCCGAACAGGGAATGAAGGCTACACCTTC.

V is TRBV4-1 and J is TRBJ2-3, with 11 bases that match TRBD2. Per germline, CDR1 MGHRA and CDR2 YSYEKL. The CDR3 extends over 15 amino acids. The J segment lost 2 bases and the V segment lost 4 bases, leaving 2 bases of the junction unmatched. The CDR3 coding sequence is TGCGCCAGCAGCCCGACTAGCGGGAACACAGATACGCAGTATTTT. Its protein product is CASSPTSGNTDTQYF.

The CDR3 protein is CASSVGTSGKYNEQFF. The DNA of the CDR3 is TGTGCCAGCAGCGTAGGAACTAGCGGGAAGTACAATGAGCAGTTCTTC. V usage is TRBV9 and J usage is TRBJ2-1, with 10 bases lining up with TRBD2. With 0 bases clipped from V and 4 bases from J, the junction kept 4 bases outside the gene matches. There are 16 residues in the CDR3. Per the germline V gene, CDR1 is SGDLS and CDR2 is YYNGEE.

The chain carries TRBV19 and TRBJ2-2; a possible D gene is TRBD2 (6 bases). The CDR3 has 18 residues. V dropped 11 bases and J dropped 3 bases, with 28 bases sitting between them. Germline CDR1 LNHDA, CDR2 SQIVND (reference sequence). The CDR3 DNA follows: TGTGCCTATTGGGCGAGGGACTCGTCGTTCTACGACACCGGGGAGCTGTTTTTT. Residues: CAYWARDSSFYDTGELFF.

The chain has TRBV27 and TRBJ1-1; 8 bases fit TRBD1. With 5 bases clipped from V and 10 bases from J, the junction kept 9 bases outside the gene matches. The CDR3 is made up of 13 amino acids. CDR1 is MNHEY and CDR2 is SMNVEV in the germline V gene (reference sequence). CDR3 coding DNA: TGTGCCAGCAGTCCGTGGACAGGGCCAGGAGCTTTCTTT. This codes for CASSPWTGPGAFF.

This sequence joins TRBV5-4 and TRBJ2-6; D is undetermined. The length of the CDR3 is 15 residues. Germline V gene lookup returns CDR1 SGHNT and CDR2 YYREEE (reference sequence). V was pared by 1 base and J by 4 bases, with 9 bases between. CDR3 nucleotide sequence: TGTGCCAGCAGCTTGCCCAGTTCCGGGGCCAACGTCCTGACTTTC. The encoded protein is CASSLPSSGANVLTF.

As concerns this clone: One end of the junction fails to match germline, which may point to a read error. The rearrangement links TRBV28 to TRBJ2-7; 8 bases are a match to TRBD1. The CDR3 covers 10 residues. CDR1 MDHEN and CDR2 SYDVKM come from the germline V gene. Here the CDR3 DNA reads TGTGCCAGCAGATCCGGGACAGGAGACTTC. Its protein is CASRSGTGDF. The variable domain in full, completed from reference TRBV28 and TRBJ2-7, reads DVKVTQSSRYLVKRTGEKVFLECVQDMDHENMFWYRQDPGLGLRLIYFSYDVKMKEKGDIPEGYSVSREKKERFSLILESASTNQTSMYLCASRSGTGDFGPGTRLTVT.